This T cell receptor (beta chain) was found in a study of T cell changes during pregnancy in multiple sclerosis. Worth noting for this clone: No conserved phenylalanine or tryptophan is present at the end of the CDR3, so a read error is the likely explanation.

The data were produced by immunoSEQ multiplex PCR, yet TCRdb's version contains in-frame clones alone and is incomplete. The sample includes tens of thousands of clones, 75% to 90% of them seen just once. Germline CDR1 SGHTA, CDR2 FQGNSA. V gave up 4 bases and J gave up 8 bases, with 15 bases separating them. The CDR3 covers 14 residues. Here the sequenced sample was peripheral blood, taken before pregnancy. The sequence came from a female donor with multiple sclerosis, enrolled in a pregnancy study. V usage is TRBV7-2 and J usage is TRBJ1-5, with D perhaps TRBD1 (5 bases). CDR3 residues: CASSSRLGGEPQHL. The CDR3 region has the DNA TGTGCCAGCAGCTCCCGGTTGGGGGGTGAGCCCCAGCATCTT.